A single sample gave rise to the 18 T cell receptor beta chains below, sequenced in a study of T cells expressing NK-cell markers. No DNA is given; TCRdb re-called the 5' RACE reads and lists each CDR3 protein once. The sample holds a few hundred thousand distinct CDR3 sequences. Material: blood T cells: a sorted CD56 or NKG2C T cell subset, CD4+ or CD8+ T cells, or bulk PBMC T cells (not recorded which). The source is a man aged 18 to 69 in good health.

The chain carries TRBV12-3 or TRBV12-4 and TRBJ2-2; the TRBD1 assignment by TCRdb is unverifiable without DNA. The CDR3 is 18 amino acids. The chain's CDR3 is CASSLSSLRAGATGELFF.

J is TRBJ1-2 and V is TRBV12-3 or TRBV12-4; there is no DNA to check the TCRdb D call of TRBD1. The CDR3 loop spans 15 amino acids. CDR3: CASSLVERDTYGYTF.

This CDR3 is CATSDLWTDEQFF. The J gene is TRBJ2-1, the V gene TRBV24-1; TCRdb reports TRBD1, a call that lacks DNA to check it against. CDR3 size: 13 residues. Germline values: CDR1 KGHDR, CDR2 SFDVKD.

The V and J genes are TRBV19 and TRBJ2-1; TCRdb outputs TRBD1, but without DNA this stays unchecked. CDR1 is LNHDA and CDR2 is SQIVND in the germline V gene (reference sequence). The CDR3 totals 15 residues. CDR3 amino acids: CASSITTGGFNEQFF.

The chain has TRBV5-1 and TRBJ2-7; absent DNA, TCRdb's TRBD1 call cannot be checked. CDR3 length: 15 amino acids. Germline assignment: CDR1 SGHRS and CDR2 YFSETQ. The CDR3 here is CASSINLRDSYEQYF.

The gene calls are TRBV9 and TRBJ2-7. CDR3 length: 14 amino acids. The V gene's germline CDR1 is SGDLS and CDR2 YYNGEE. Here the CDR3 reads CASSVGLDSYEQYF. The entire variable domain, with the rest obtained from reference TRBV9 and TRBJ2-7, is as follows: DSGVTQTPKHLITATGQRVTLRCSPRSGDLSVYWYQQSLDQGLQFLIQYYNGEERAKGNILERFSAQQFPDLHSELNLSSLELGDSALYFCASSVGLDSYEQYFGPGTRLTVT.

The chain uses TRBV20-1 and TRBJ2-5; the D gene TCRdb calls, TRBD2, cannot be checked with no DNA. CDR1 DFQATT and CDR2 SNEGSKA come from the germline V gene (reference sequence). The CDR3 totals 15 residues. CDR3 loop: CSARRGGGRAETQYF.

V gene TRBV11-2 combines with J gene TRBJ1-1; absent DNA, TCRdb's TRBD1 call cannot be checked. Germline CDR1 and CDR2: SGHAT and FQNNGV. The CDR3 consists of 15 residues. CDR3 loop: CASSRGAGQRIEAFF.

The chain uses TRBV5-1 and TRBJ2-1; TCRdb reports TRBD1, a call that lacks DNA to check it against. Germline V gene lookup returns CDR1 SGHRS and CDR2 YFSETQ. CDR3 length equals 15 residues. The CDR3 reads CASSLRDRGRNEQFF.

CDR3 sequence: CASSYSSSVQETQYF. The chain joins TRBV6-5 to TRBJ2-5; without DNA, the TCRdb call of TRBD2 cannot be checked. CDR3 length: 15 residues. Germline lookup yields CDR1 MNHEY and CDR2 SVGAGI.

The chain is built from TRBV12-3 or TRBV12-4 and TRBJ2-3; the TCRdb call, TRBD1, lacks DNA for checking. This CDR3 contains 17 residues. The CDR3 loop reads CASRTPLGRGIPDTQYF.

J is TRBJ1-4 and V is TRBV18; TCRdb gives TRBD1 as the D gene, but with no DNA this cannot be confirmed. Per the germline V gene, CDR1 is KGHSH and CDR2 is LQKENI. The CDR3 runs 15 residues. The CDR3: CASSQSTGANEKLFF.

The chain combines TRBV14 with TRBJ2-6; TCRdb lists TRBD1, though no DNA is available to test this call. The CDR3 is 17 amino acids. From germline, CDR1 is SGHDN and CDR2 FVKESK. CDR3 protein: CASSHGTGVSGANVLTF.

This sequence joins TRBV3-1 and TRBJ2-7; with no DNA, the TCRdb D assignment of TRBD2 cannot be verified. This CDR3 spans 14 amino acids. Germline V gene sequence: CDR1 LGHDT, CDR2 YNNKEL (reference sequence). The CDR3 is CASRPGARYYEQYF.

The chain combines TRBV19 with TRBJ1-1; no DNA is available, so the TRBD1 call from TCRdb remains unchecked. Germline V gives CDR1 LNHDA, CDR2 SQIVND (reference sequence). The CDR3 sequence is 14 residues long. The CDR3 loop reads CASSVGTLKPEAFF.

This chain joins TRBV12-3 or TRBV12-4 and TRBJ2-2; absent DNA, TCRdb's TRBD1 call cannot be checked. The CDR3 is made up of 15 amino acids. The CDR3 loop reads CASSLAGGNTGELFF.

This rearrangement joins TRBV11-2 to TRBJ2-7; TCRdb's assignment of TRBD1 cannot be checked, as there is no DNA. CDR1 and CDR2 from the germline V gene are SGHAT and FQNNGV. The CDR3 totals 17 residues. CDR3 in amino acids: CASSLRGTGTPAYEQYF. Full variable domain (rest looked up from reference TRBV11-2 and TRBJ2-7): EAGVAQSPRYKIIEKRQSVAFWCNPISGHATLYWYQQILGQGPKLLIQFQNNGVVDDSQLPKDRFSAERLKGVDSTLKIQPAKLEDSAVYLCASSLRGTGTPAYEQYFGPGTRLTVT.

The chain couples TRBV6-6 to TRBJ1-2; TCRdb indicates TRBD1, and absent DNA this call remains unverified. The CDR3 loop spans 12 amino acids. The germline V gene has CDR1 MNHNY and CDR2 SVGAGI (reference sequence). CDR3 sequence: CASSYSEGSYTF.